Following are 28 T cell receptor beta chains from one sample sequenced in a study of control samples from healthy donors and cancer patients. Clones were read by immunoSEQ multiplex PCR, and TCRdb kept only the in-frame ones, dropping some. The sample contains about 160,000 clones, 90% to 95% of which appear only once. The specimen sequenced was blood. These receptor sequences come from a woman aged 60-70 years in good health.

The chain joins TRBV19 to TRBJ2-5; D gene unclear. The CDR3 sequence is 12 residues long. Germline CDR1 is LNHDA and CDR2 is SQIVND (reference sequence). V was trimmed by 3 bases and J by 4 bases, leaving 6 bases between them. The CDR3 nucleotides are TGTGCCAGTAGTATGAGGTCAGAGACCCAGTACTTC. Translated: CASSMRSETQYF.

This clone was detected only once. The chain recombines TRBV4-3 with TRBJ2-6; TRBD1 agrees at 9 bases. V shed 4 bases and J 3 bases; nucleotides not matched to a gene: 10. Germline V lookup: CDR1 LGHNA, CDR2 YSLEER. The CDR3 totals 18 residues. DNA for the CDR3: TGCGCCAGCAGCCGGGAGGGACAGGGAGTGATTGGGGCCAACGTCCTGACTTTC. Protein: CASSREGQGVIGANVLTF.

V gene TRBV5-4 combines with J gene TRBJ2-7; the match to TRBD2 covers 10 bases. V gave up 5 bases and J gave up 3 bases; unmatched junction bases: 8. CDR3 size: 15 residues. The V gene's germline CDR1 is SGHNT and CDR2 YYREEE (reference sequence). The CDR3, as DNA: TGTGCCAGCAGAAAAAGCGGGGGGGTGAACTACGAGCAGTACTTC. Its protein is CASRKSGGVNYEQYF.

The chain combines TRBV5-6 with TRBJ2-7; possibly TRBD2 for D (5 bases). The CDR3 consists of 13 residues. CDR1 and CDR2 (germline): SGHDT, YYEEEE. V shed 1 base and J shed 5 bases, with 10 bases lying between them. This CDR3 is CASSLYPGDEQYF. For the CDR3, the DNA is TGTGCCAGCAGCTTGTATCCCGGGGACGAGCAGTACTTC.

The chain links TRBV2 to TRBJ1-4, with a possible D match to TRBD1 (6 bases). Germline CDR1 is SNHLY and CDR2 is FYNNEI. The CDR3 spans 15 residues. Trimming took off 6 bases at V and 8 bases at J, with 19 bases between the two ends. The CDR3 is CASRLNRVNREKLFF. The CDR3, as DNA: TGTGCCAGCAGGTTAAACAGGGTAAATCGGGAAAAACTGTTTTTT.

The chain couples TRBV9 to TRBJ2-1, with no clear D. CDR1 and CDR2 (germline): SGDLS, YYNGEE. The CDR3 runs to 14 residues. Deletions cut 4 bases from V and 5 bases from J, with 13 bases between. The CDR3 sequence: CASSPGQADNEQFF. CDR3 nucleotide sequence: TGTGCCAGCAGCCCGGGCCAGGCCGACAATGAGCAGTTCTTC.

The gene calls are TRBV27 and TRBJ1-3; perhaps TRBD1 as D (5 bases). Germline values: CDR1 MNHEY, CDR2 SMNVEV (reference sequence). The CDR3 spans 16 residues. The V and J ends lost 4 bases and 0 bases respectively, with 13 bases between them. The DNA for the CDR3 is TGTGCCAGCAGTTCACAGTCAAGGGGCTCTGGAAACACCATATATTTT. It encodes CASSSQSRGSGNTIYF.

The CDR3 reads CASSWGWGRGTDTQYF. The CDR3 DNA is TGCGCCAGCAGCTGGGGCTGGGGGAGGGGGACAGATACGCAGTATTTT. The chain is built from TRBV5-1 and TRBJ2-3, with a tentative D call TRBD2 (7 bases). There are 16 residues in the CDR3. The V and J ends lost 3 bases and 3 bases respectively, with 17 bases between them. Germline lookup yields CDR1 SGHRS and CDR2 YFSETQ.

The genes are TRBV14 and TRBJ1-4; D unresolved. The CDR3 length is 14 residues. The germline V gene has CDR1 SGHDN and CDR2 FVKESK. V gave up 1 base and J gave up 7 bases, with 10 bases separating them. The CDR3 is CASSQGARPEKLFF. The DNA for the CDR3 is TGTGCCAGCAGCCAAGGTGCGCGTCCTGAAAAACTGTTTTTT.

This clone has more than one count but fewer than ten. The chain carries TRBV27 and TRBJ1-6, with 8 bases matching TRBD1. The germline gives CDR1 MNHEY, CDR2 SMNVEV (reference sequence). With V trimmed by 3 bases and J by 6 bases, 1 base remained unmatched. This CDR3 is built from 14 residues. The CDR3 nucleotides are TGTGCCAGCAGTTTCGGACAGGGTAATTCACCCCTCCACTTT. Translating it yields CASSFGQGNSPLHF.

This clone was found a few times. The CDR3 nucleotides are TGCGCCAGCAGCTCCCCCGGGACAGGGGGCGCAAACTATGGCTACACCTTC. This gives the protein CASSSPGTGGANYGYTF. The rearrangement links TRBV5-1 to TRBJ1-2; 12 bases fit TRBD1. Germline loops: CDR1 SGHRS, CDR2 YFSETQ. With 3 bases clipped from V and 2 bases from J, the junction kept 8 bases outside the gene matches. This CDR3 has 17 residues. Supplemented by reference TRBV5-1 and TRBJ1-2, the full variable domain reads KAGVTQTPRYLIKTRGQQVTLSCSPISGHRSVSWYQQTPGQGLQFLFEYFSETQRNKGNFPGRFSGRQFSNSRSEMNVSTLELGDSALYLCASSSPGTGGANYGYTFGSGTRLTVV.

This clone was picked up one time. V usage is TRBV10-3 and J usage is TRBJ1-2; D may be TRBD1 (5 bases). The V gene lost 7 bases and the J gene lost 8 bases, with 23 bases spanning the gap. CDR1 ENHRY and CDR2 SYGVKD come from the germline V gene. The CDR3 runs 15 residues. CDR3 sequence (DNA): TGTGCCATCAAGGATCGGGAGCATATTCCAGGGGGCTACACCTTC. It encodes CAIKDREHIPGGYTF.

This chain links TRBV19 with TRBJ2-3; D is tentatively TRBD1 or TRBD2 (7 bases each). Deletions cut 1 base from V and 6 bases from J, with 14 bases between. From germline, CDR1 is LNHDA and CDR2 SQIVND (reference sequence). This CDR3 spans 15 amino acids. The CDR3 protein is CASSIGRGREDTQYF. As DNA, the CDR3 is TGTGCCAGTAGTATAGGGAGGGGGCGGGAGGATACGCAGTATTTT.

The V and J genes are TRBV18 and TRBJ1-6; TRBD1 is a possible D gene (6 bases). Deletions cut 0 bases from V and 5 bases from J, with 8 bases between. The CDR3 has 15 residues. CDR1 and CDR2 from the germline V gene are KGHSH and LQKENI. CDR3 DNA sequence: TGTGCCAGCTCACCACCAGGGGGGAATAATTCACCCCTCCACTTT. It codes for CASSPPGGNNSPLHF.

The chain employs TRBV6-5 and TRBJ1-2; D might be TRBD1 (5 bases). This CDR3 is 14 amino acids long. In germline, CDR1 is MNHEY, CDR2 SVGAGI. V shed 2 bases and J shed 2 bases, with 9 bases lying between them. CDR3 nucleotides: TGTGCCAGCAGTTACCGGGACGGGAACTATGGCTACACCTTC. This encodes CASSYRDGNYGYTF.

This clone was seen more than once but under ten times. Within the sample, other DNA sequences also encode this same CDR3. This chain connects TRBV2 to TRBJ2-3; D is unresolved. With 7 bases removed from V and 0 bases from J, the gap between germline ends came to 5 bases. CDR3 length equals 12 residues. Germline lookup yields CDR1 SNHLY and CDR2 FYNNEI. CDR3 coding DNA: TGTGCCAGCACTCTAAGCACAGATACGCAGTATTTT. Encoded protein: CASTLSTDTQYF.

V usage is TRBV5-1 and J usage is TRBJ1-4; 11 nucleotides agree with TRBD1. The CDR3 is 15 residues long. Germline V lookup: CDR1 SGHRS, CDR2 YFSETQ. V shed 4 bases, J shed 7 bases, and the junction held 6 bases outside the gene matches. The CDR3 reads CASSDTGQGGEKLFF. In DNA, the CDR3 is TGCGCCAGCAGCGACACGGGACAGGGGGGTGAAAAACTGTTTTTT. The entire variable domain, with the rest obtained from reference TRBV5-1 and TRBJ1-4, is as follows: KAGVTQTPRYLIKTRGQQVTLSCSPISGHRSVSWYQQTPGQGLQFLFEYFSETQRNKGNFPGRFSGRQFSNSRSEMNVSTLELGDSALYLCASSDTGQGGEKLFFGSGTQLSVL.

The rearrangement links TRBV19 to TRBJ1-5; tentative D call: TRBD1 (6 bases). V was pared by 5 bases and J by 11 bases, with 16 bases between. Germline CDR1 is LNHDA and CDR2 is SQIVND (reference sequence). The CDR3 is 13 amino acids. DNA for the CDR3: TGTGCCAGTAGTTCGGGGGCCCTCGCAGCCCAGCATTTT. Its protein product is CASSSGALAAQHF.

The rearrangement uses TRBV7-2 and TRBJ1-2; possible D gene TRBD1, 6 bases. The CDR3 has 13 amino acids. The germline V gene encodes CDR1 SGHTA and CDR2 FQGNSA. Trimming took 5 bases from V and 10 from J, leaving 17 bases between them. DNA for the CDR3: TGTGCCAGCAGCGTTGAGGGCAGGGGAGTCTACACCTTC. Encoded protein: CASSVEGRGVYTF.

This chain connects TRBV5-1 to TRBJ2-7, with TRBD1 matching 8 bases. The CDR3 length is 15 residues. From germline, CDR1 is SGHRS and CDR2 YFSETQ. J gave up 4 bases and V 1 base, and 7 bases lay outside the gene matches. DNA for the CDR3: TGCGCCAGCAGCTTGTTCTGGCAGGGGGCATACGAGCAGTACTTC. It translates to CASSLFWQGAYEQYF.

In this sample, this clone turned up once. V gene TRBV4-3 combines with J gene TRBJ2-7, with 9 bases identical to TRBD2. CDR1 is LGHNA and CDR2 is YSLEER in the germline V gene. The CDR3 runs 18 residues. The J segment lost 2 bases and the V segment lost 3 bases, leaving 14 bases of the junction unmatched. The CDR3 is CASSQGAVSGGPTYEQYF. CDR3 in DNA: TGCGCCAGCAGCCAGGGAGCGGTGAGCGGGGGGCCTACCTACGAGCAGTACTTC.

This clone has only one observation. CDR3 in amino acids: CASSRLDRGQEKLFF. In nucleotides, the CDR3 is TGTGCCAGCAGCCGCCTCGACAGGGGGCAGGAAAAACTGTTTTTT. The V call is TRBV7-9, the J call TRBJ1-4; 10 nucleotides line up with TRBD1. Germline loops: CDR1 SEHNR, CDR2 FQNEAQ (reference sequence). The V and J ends lost 5 bases and 8 bases, in that order; junction bases with no gene match: 8. CDR3 size: 15 residues.

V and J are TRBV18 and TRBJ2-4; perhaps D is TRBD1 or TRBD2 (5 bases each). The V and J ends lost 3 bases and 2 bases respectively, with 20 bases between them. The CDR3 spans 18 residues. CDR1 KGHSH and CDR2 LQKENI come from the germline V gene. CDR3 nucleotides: TGTGCCAGCTCACCTACCAGTCTTACAGGAGGCTCCAAAAACATTCAGTACTTC. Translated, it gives CASSPTSLTGGSKNIQYF.

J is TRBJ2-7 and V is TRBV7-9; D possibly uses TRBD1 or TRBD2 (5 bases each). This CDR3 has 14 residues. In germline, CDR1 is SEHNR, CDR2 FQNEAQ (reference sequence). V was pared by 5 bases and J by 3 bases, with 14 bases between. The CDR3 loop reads CASSPGTVVYEQYF. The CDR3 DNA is TGTGCCAGCAGCCCGGGGACCGTCGTCTACGAGCAGTACTTC.

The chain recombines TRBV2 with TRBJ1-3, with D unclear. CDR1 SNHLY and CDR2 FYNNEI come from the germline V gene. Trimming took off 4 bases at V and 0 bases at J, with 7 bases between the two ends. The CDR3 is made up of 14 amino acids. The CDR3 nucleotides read TGTGCCAGCAGTGGAAGGAGCTCTGGAAACACCATATATTTT. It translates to CASSGRSSGNTIYF.

The CDR3 sequence: CASSYQQGSQPQHF. The CDR3 bases are TGTGCCAGCAGTTATCAGCAGGGGAGTCAGCCCCAGCATTTT. The chain is built from TRBV6-6 and TRBJ1-5; D might be TRBD1 (6 bases). The V end was cut by 3 bases, the J end by 6 bases, with 12 bases between. This CDR3 has 14 residues. The germline V gene encodes CDR1 MNHNY and CDR2 SVGAGI (reference sequence).

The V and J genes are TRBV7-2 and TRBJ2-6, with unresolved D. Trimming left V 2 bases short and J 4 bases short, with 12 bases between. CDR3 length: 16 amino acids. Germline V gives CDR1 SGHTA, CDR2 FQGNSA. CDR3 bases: TGTGCCAGCAGCTTAAGTATCGGGCCCGGGGCCAACGTCCTGACTTTC. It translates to CASSLSIGPGANVLTF.

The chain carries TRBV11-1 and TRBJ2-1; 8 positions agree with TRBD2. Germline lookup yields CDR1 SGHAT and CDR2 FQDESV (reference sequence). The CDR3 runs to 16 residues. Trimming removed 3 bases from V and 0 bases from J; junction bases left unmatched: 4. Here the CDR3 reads CASSFRSGVSYNEQFF. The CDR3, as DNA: TGTGCCAGCAGCTTTCGTAGCGGGGTCTCCTACAATGAGCAGTTCTTC.